These 30 T cell receptor beta chains originate from one sample sequenced in a study of spatial heterogeneity in lung cancer. Sample time point: blood at routine non-recurrence follow-up after resection. Frozen PBMC, nontumor lung or tumor provided whole RNA, which was sequenced unsorted. TCRdb re-derived calls from the 5' RACE reads in MiXCR, one entry per CDR3 protein. The table shows under 150,000 distinct CDR3 sequences, with about 12% occurring only once. The sequenced sample was PBMCs, obtained at follow-up. The receptors derive from a male donor with early-stage non-small cell lung cancer.

This rearrangement joins TRBV7-9 to TRBJ2-7; 9 nucleotides line up with TRBD1. CDR1 is SEHNR, CDR2 FQNEAQ, per germline (reference sequence). This CDR3 has 19 residues. The V and J ends lost 5 bases and 3 bases, in that order; junction bases with no gene match: 20. In nucleotides, the CDR3 is TGTGCCAGCAGCGCTCGTCCGGGACAGGGACCTTCTACCCGCTACGAGCAGTACTTC. This sequence encodes CASSARPGQGPSTRYEQYF.

This rearrangement joins TRBV6-1 to TRBJ2-7; 8 bases are shared with TRBD1. Trimming removed 8 bases from V and 4 bases from J; junction bases left unmatched: 10. Germline loops: CDR1 MNHNS, CDR2 SASEGT. The CDR3 loop spans 14 amino acids. CDR3 sequence reads: CASYPGTGAYEQYF. Here the CDR3 DNA reads TGTGCCAGCTACCCCGGGACAGGAGCTTACGAGCAGTACTTC.

The sample holds a few counts of this clonotype. In nucleotides, the CDR3 is TGCAGTGCGGAGAACCGGGACACAGGGCGAATCTATAATTCACCCCTCCACTTT. As protein: CSAENRDTGRIYNSPLHF. The V call is TRBV20-1, the J call TRBJ1-6; TRBD1 is a possible D gene (6 bases). This CDR3 has 18 residues. Trimming shortened V by 6 bases and J by 3 bases, and 24 bases separated the two germline ends. Germline-derived CDR1 and CDR2 are DFQATT and SNEGSKA (reference sequence).

The CDR3 DNA reads as TGTGCCAGCAGCTTAGGGTGGGGCTTCTACAATGAGCAGTTCTTC. Protein sequence: CASSLGWGFYNEQFF. The chain uses TRBV7-2 and TRBJ2-1, with a weak D call TRBD1 (5 bases). CDR3 length: 15 amino acids. The germline V gene has CDR1 SGHTA and CDR2 FQGNSA. V was shortened by 1 base and J by 3 bases, with 10 bases between the two germline ends.

The rearrangement joins TRBV4-1 to TRBJ2-4; no clear D. This CDR3 has 14 residues. Deletions cut 0 bases from V and 0 bases from J, with 3 bases between. Per germline, CDR1 MGHRA and CDR2 YSYEKL. CDR3 DNA sequence: TGCGCCAGCAGCCAAGATTTAGCCAAAAACATTCAGTACTTC. Its protein product is CASSQDLAKNIQYF.

This rearrangement joins TRBV11-2 to TRBJ2-7; D is unclear. CDR3 length equals 11 residues. V was shortened by 2 bases and J by 7 bases, with 6 bases between the two germline ends. Looked up from germline, CDR1 is SGHAT and CDR2 is FQNNGV. In DNA, the CDR3 is TGTGCCAGCAGCTTACTCGGTGAGCAGTACTTC. As protein: CASSLLGEQYF. Looking up the rest from reference TRBV11-2 and TRBJ2-7 gives the full variable domain: EAGVAQSPRYKIIEKRQSVAFWCNPISGHATLYWYQQILGQGPKLLIQFQNNGVVDDSQLPKDRFSAERLKGVDSTLKIQPAKLEDSAVYLCASSLLGEQYFGPGTRLTVT.

This sequence joins TRBV4-1 and TRBJ2-3; possibly TRBD2 for D (6 bases). There are 17 residues in the CDR3. V shed 2 bases and J shed 2 bases, with 17 bases lying between them. Germline CDR1 is MGHRA and CDR2 is YSYEKL. CDR3 in amino acids: CASSQPRAGRSTDTQYF. The CDR3 nucleotides read TGCGCCAGCAGCCAACCCCGGGCGGGGCGTTCCACAGATACGCAGTATTTT.

This clonotype was detected only a few times. The chain uses TRBV2 and TRBJ2-5; the D gene is possibly TRBD1 (5 bases). The V end lost 5 bases, the J end lost 6 bases, and 19 bases lay between the germline ends. The CDR3 has 15 residues. Per the germline V gene, CDR1 is SNHLY and CDR2 is FYNNEI. The CDR3: CASSKNRPTEQTQYF. The DNA for the CDR3 is TGTGCCAGCAGTAAAAACAGGCCGACGGAACAGACCCAGTACTTC.

This clonotype was counted a few times. The chain combines TRBV2 with TRBJ1-5, with no clear D. The CDR3 has 13 residues. The germline V gene encodes CDR1 SNHLY and CDR2 FYNNEI. Trimming removed 2 bases at V and 7 bases at J, with 9 bases between. The CDR3 sequence is CASSEFEGQPQHF. The CDR3, as DNA: TGTGCCAGCAGTGAATTCGAGGGACAGCCCCAGCATTTT.

This clonotype was counted many times. The gene calls are TRBV6-6 and TRBJ2-5, with TRBD2 as a possible D gene (6 bases). V lost 6 bases and J 1 base, leaving 12 bases between the germline ends. From germline, CDR1 is MNHNY and CDR2 SVGAGI (reference sequence). This CDR3 has 14 residues. CDR3: CASSQDGSQETQYF. The CDR3 DNA reads TGTGCCAGCAGCCAGGACGGGAGCCAAGAGACCCAGTACTTC.

This chain uses TRBV6-5 with TRBJ2-1; D is uncertain. This CDR3 comprises 13 residues. Per the germline V gene, CDR1 is MNHEY and CDR2 is SVGAGI. Between the trimmed V and J ends, which lost 2 bases and 5 bases, there was a span of 7 bases. The DNA for the CDR3 is TGTGCCAGCAGTTACAGGCAGAACAATGAGCAGTTCTTC. It codes for CASSYRQNNEQFF.

This clonotype has a handful of counts. The chain has TRBV12-3 or TRBV12-4 and TRBJ1-2; D is perhaps TRBD1 (6 bases). The CDR3 sequence is 13 residues long. V dropped 5 bases and J dropped 13 bases, with 20 bases sitting between them. CDR3 coding DNA: TGTGCCAGCAGTACGGCCCGGGACATGCCCCCCACCTTC. It specifies CASSTARDMPPTF.

This clonotype was counted at least ten times. V is TRBV5-1 and J is TRBJ1-3; 7 bases agree with TRBD1. This CDR3 comprises 15 residues. The germline gives CDR1 SGHRS, CDR2 YFSETQ. Germline trimming cut 5 bases from V and 1 base from J; bases unmatched to any gene: 6. For the CDR3, the DNA is TGCGCCAGCAGTCCGGGACAGTTTTCTGGAAACACCATATATTTT. Its protein product is CASSPGQFSGNTIYF.

The J gene is TRBJ2-6, the V gene TRBV24-1; D not certain. This CDR3 region has 16 residues. Germline values: CDR1 KGHDR, CDR2 SFDVKD. Between the trimmed V and J ends, which lost 4 bases and 0 bases, there was a span of 9 bases. The CDR3 spells CATSEARISGANVLTF. CDR3 nucleotides: TGTGCCACCAGTGAGGCACGGATCTCTGGGGCCAACGTCCTGACTTTC.

V and J are TRBV20-1 and TRBJ2-7, with D unresolved. Germline lookup yields CDR1 DFQATT and CDR2 SNEGSKA (reference sequence). The CDR3 consists of 11 residues. V lost 6 bases and J lost 3, with 9 bases in between. The CDR3 region has the DNA TGCAGTGCCGCCCTCAACTACGAGCAGTACTTC. Protein sequence: CSAALNYEQYF.

This clonotype showed up just a few times. The chain recombines TRBV18 with TRBJ2-5; tentative D call: TRBD2 (5 bases). The CDR3 consists of 13 residues. The ends were cut back, 11 bases at V and 4 bases at J, with 17 bases in the middle. From germline, CDR1 is KGHSH and CDR2 LQKENI. CDR3 nucleotides: TGTGCCTCAGCGGTCAAGGTAGGAGAGACCCAGTACTTC. Its protein is CASAVKVGETQYF.

This clonotype was seen many times. The chain carries TRBV10-1 and TRBJ2-3; 9 bases map to TRBD1. Germline loops: CDR1 WNHNN, CDR2 SYGVQD (reference sequence). The CDR3 length is 15 residues. The ends lost 3 bases at V and 2 bases at J; junction bases unmatched: 3. CDR3 bases: TGCGCCAGCAGTGAACAGGGGGCTCCCACAGATACGCAGTATTTT. Amino acids: CASSEQGAPTDTQYF.

This rearrangement joins TRBV18 to TRBJ2-4, with 7 bases matching TRBD1. Germline V gene sequence: CDR1 KGHSH, CDR2 LQKENI. The V gene end was trimmed by 5 bases and the J gene end by 1 base; junction bases not matched to a gene: 5. The CDR3 is 15 residues long. The CDR3 bases are TGTGCCAGCTCAAGAGGGGGCGAGGCCAAAAACATTCAGTACTTC. Amino acid sequence: CASSRGGEAKNIQYF.

This clonotype was found a few times. This sequence joins TRBV20-1 and TRBJ1-1; D unresolved. This CDR3 contains 13 residues. Germline-derived CDR1 and CDR2 are DFQATT and SNEGSKA (reference sequence). The V end was cut by 5 bases, the J end by 11 bases, with 21 bases between. The CDR3 region has the DNA TGCAGTGCTTCCTCGGGGTTTCTTGTTGATGCTTTCTTT. It encodes CSASSGFLVDAFF.

There are a few counts of this clonotype. The chain uses TRBV10-3 and TRBJ1-1; 7 bases map to TRBD1. This CDR3 spans 13 amino acids. Per germline, CDR1 ENHRY and CDR2 SYGVKD. After removal of 5 bases from V and 8 bases from J, the junction contained 8 bases not matched to a gene. CDR3 sequence: CAISLARQGEAFF. CDR3 DNA sequence: TGTGCCATCAGTTTAGCCCGACAGGGAGAAGCTTTCTTT.

The rearrangement joins TRBV20-1 to TRBJ2-2; 7 bases match TRBD2. Losses at the gene ends were 1 base for V and 4 bases for J; bases not matched to a gene: 9. The CDR3 covers 16 residues. Germline V gene lookup returns CDR1 DFQATT and CDR2 SNEGSKA (reference sequence). CDR3 DNA: TGCAGTGCTAGAGCCCCCCGGCCGGGGGGCACCGGGGAGCTGTTTTTT. It encodes CSARAPRPGGTGELFF.

This clonotype was recorded at least ten times. The chain combines TRBV20-1 with TRBJ2-3; D may correspond to TRBD1 or TRBD2 (5 bases each). CDR1 DFQATT and CDR2 SNEGSKA come from the germline V gene (reference sequence). CDR3 length: 14 residues. V lost 6 bases to trimming and J lost 5 bases, with 18 bases between them. Here the CDR3 reads CSAMLGPFGDTQYF. DNA for the CDR3: TGCAGTGCAATGTTGGGACCCTTCGGAGATACGCAGTATTTT.

The sample holds a few counts of this clonotype. J is TRBJ2-3 and V is TRBV2; no definite D call. V was shortened by 6 bases and J by 4 bases, with 23 bases between the two germline ends. Germline-derived CDR1 and CDR2 are SNHLY and FYNNEI. The CDR3 loop spans 17 amino acids. The CDR3 protein is CASRSRAPQRIADTQYF. CDR3 sequence (DNA): TGTGCCAGCAGATCTCGGGCCCCGCAGCGTATTGCAGATACGCAGTATTTT.

This clonotype has ten or more counts. The rearrangement links TRBV10-3 to TRBJ2-1; D is undetermined. The CDR3 extends over 11 amino acids. Trimming left V 6 bases short and J 5 bases short, with 5 bases between. Germline CDR1 is ENHRY and CDR2 is SYGVKD. CDR3 sequence: CAIRIDNEQFF. DNA of the CDR3: TGTGCCATCAGGATTGACAATGAGCAGTTCTTC.

This clonotype was counted ten times or more. A junction boundary mismatches the germline segment, possibly from a read error. The chain carries TRBV20-1 and TRBJ2-1; 11 bases are shared with TRBD2. Germline V lookup: CDR1 DFQATT, CDR2 SNEGSKA (reference sequence). CDR3 length: 11 amino acids. CDR3 coding DNA: TGCAGTGCTATGCTAGCGGGGGGCCAGGTCTTC. It specifies CSAMLAGGQVF.

V usage is TRBV7-2 and J usage is TRBJ2-7; either TRBD1 or TRBD2 may supply D (5 bases each). V gave up 6 bases and J gave up 6 bases, with 12 bases separating them. The CDR3 covers 12 residues. Germline V gene lookup returns CDR1 SGHTA and CDR2 FQGNSA. The CDR3 coding sequence is TGTGCCAGCAGACGGGGACGGAGCGAGCAGTACTTC. It encodes CASRRGRSEQYF.

This clonotype was detected a few times. The chain carries TRBV20-1 and TRBJ2-2; unclear D gene. The V end lost 3 bases, the J end lost 2 bases, and 10 bases lay between the germline ends. CDR1 and CDR2 from the germline V gene are DFQATT and SNEGSKA (reference sequence). CDR3 length equals 14 residues. CDR3 nucleotide sequence: TGCAGTGCTAGTGGCCAGGTTAACACCGGGGAGCTGTTTTTT. The encoded protein is CSASGQVNTGELFF.

This clonotype came up many times. The chain joins TRBV7-3 to TRBJ2-6, with 7 bases aligning to TRBD1. The CDR3 extends over 16 amino acids. Germline values: CDR1 SGHTA, CDR2 FQGTGA. The junction had 4 bases not matched to a gene; V was cut back by 5 bases and J by 0 bases. CDR3 coding DNA: TGTGCCAGCAGCCGGACAGGACGCTCTGGGGCCAACGTCCTGACTTTC. It translates to CASSRTGRSGANVLTF.

Points on this clonotype: A much larger clone differs from this one at a single base, so this may be a read error. The gene calls are TRBV20-1 and TRBJ2-3, with D perhaps given as TRBD1 or TRBD2 (5 bases each). The V gene lost 5 bases and the J gene lost 3 bases, with 18 bases spanning the gap. Germline values: CDR1 DFQATT, CDR2 SNEGSKA (reference sequence). CDR3 length: 15 residues. The CDR3 sequence is CSAAPRGVGTDTQYF. The CDR3 region has the DNA TGCAGTGCTGCTCCCCGAGGGGTCGGGACAGATACGCAGTATTTT.

The genes are TRBV6-4 and TRBJ1-1, with D unresolved. Trimming took 0 bases from V and 1 from J, leaving 3 bases between them. This CDR3 has 13 residues. CDR1 MRHNA and CDR2 SNTAGT come from the germline V gene. CDR3 DNA sequence: TGTGCCAGCAGTGACTCACCGAACACTGAAGCTTTCTTT. It encodes CASSDSPNTEAFF.